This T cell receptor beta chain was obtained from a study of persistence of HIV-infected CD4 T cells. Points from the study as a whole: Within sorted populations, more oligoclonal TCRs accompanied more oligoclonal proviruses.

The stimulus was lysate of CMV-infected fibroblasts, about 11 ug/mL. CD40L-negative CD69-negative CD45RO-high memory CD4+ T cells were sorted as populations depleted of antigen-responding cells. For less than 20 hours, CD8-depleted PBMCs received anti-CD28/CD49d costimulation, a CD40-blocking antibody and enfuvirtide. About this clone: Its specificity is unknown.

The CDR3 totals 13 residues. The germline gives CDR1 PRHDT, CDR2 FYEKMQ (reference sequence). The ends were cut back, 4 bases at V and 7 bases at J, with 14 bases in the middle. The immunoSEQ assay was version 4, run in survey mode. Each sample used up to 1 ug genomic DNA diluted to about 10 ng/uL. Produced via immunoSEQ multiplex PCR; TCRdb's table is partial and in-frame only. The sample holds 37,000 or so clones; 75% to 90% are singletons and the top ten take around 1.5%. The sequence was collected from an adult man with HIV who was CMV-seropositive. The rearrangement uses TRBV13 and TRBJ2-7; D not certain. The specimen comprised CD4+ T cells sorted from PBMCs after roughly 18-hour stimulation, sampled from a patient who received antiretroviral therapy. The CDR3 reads CASSSKPQGEQYF. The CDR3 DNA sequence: TGTGCCAGCAGCTCGAAACCCCAAGGGGAGCAGTACTTC.